The rows below give T cell receptor beta chains drawn from one sample of a study of CD4+ T cells in melanoma. Profiling relied on immunoSEQ multiplex PCR, and the TCRdb table lists in-frame clones only, not all of them. The data contain over 15,000 clones, 65% to 85% of them seen just once; the ten biggest clones take up more than 10%. The sample taken for sequencing was cells from a culture (not recorded whether cultured in vitro). The receptors shown here come from a human donor with melanoma. CDR3s include the opening cysteine and the closing phenylalanine or tryptophan. A D gene is named only where the DNA matches it firmly. Expanded clones are given a class, and other clones once, few, many or no size at all.

TRBJ1-3,.,15,TRBV6-6,.,CASSYADYSGNTIYF,TGTGCCAGCAGTTACGCAGACTACTCTGGAAACACCATATATTTT
TRBJ2-2,.,11,TRBV14,.,CASSQTGELFF,TGTGCCAGCAGCCAGACCGGGGAGCTGTTTTTT
TRBJ2-7,.,13,TRBV18,.,CASSPGMGYEQYF,TGTGCCAGCTCACCAGGGATGGGCTACGAGCAGTACTTC
TRBJ1-1,TRBD1,14,TRBV19,.,CASSMWDRGSEAFF,TGTGCCAGTAGTATGTGGGACAGGGGATCTGAAGCTTTCTTT
TRBJ1-3,TRBD1,15,TRBV2,.,CASRVDRAFGNTIYF,TGTGCCAGCAGGGTCGACAGGGCATTTGGAAACACCATATATTTT
TRBJ2-7,TRBD1,13,TRBV27,few,CASSRQGIYEQYF,TGTGCCAGCTCAAGACAGGGGATCTACGAGCAGTACTTC
TRBJ1-1,.,14,TRBV15,.,CATSSQEVIDEAFF,TGTGCCACCAGCAGCCAGGAGGTGATAGATGAAGCTTTCTTT
TRBJ2-2,TRBD2,16,TRBV7-2,.,CASSLAGGGVTGELFF,TGTGCCAGCAGCTTAGCTGGCGGGGGTGTCACCGGGGAGCTGTTTTTT
TRBJ2-5,TRBD2,17,TRBV7-3,.,CASSLGTSGTTGGTQYF,TGTGCCAGCAGCTTAGGGACTAGCGGGACCACGGGCGGGACCCAGTACTTC
TRBJ2-1,.,15,TRBV5-6,.,CASRPLGGANNEQFF,TGTGCCAGCAGACCACTTGGCGGGGCCAACAATGAGCAGTTCTTC
TRBJ1-5,.,13,TRBV5-1,.,CASSLDGDQPQHF,TGCGCCAGCAGCTTGGATGGGGATCAGCCCCAGCATTTT
TRBJ2-1,TRBD2,15,TRBV4-1,.,CASSHPAGAGNEQFF,TGCGCCAGCAGCCATCCAGCGGGGGCCGGGAATGAGCAGTTCTTC
TRBJ1-1,.,17,TRBV2,.,CASSDLRATNTGTEAFF,TGTGCCAGCAGTGATCTACGGGCCACCAACACAGGCACTGAAGCTTTCTTT
TRBJ2-3,.,18,TRBV21-1,once,CASSLYPRQGFFTDTQYF,TGTGCCAGCAGCCTTTACCCTCGGCAGGGGTTCTTCACAGATACGCAGTATTTT
TRBJ2-3,TRBD2,17,TRBV19,few,CASSMARTSLITDTQYF,TGTGCCAGTAGTATGGCAAGGACTAGCTTAATCACAGATACGCAGTATTTT
TRBJ1-1,.,13,TRBV30,.,CACTREGNTEAFF,TGTGCCTGTACCCGTGAGGGGAACACTGAAGCTTTCTTT
TRBJ1-4,.,16,TRBV4-2,.,CASSPAQGATNEKLFF,TGTGCCAGCAGCCCGGCGCAGGGAGCAACTAATGAAAAACTGTTTTTT
TRBJ1-2,.,16,TRBV6-1,.,CASSGGWRRTNYGYTF,TGTGCCAGCAGTGGGGGGTGGCGCAGGACTAACTATGGCTACACCTTC
TRBJ1-2,.,17,TRBV5-1,.,CASSLGGPYPGRDGYTF,TGCGCCAGCAGCTTGGGGGGACCGTACCCGGGGCGCGATGGCTACACCTTC
TRBJ1-1,.,13,TRBV2,.,CASSLRTDWVAFF,TGTGCCAGCAGCCTAAGGACAGACTGGGTGGCTTTCTTT
TRBJ1-5,.,13,TRBV19,few,CASSFRSGQPQHF,TGTGCCAGTAGTTTCCGTAGCGGCCAGCCCCAGCATTTT
TRBJ1-2,.,11,TRBV2,few,CASSPQGSYTF,TGTGCCAGCAGTCCACAGGGTAGCTACACCTTC
TRBJ2-3,.,16,TRBV21-1,once,CASSDRTGWGTDTQYF,TGTGCCAGCAGCGACCGGACTGGGTGGGGCACAGATACGCAGTATTTT
TRBJ1-2,.,13,TRBV6-4,.,CASSDGQSYGYTF,TGTGCCAGCAGTGACGGACAAAGCTATGGCTACACCTTC
TRBJ1-2,.,15,TRBV2,.,CASSEPHLGNYGYTF,TGTGCCAGCAGTGAACCCCATTTGGGTAACTATGGCTACACCTTC
TRBJ1-2,.,14,TRBV2,.,CASRRDTGYAGYTF,TGTGCCAGCAGACGGGACACGGGATATGCAGGCTACACCTTC
TRBJ2-7,.,13,TRBV2,.,CASTIPLSYEQYF,TGTGCCAGCACCATCCCGTTATCCTACGAGCAGTACTTC
TRBJ2-5,.,14,TRBV18,.,CASSRTQAGETQYF,TGTGCCAGCTCACGGACCCAGGCCGGAGAGACCCAGTACTTC
TRBJ1-3,.,14,TRBV6-5,few,CASSRGNSGNTIYF,TGTGCCAGCAGTCGGGGGAACTCTGGAAACACCATATATTTT
TRBJ2-2,.,20,TRBV10-2,.,CAASPTPGGRSPRNTGELFF,TGCGCCGCTAGCCCCACCCCGGGCGGGCGAAGCCCACGGAACACCGGGGAGCTGTTTTTT
TRBJ2-1,.,17,TRBV5-4,few,CASSPRVVGTKRDEQFF,TGTGCCAGCAGCCCTCGGGTGGTGGGGACAAAACGCGATGAGCAGTTCTTC
TRBJ1-2,.,14,TRBV6-5,.,CASSYSKLNYGYTF,TGTGCCAGCAGTTACTCGAAGCTAAACTATGGCTACACCTTC
TRBJ1-1,.,13,TRBV5-5,.,CASGQNRWDEAFF,TGTGCCAGCGGCCAGAACAGGTGGGATGAAGCTTTCTTT
TRBJ1-1,.,13,TRBV7-3,.,CASSLGRNTEAFF,TGTGCCAGCAGCTTAGGCAGGAACACTGAAGCTTTCTTT
TRBJ1-3,.,16,TRBV7-2,.,CASSLGAENVGNTIYF,TGTGCCAGCAGCCTGGGAGCAGAGAACGTTGGAAACACCATATATTTT
TRBJ1-2,.,15,TRBV7-2,.,CASSSAGAVGGGYTF,TGTGCCAGCAGCTCTGCAGGGGCTGTGGGGGGTGGCTACACCTTC
TRBJ2-5,.,14,TRBV7-9,.,CASSLGGGLETQYF,TGTGCCAGCAGCTTAGGAGGGGGTCTGGAGACCCAGTACTTC
TRBJ1-5,.,14,TRBV7-8,.,CASSSSTSGQPQHF,TGTGCCAGCAGCAGCTCCACATCGGGGCAGCCCCAGCATTTT
TRBJ1-3,.,15,TRBV7-9,few,CASSPGIEAGNTIYF,TGTGCCAGCAGCCCCGGTATCGAGGCTGGAAACACCATATATTTT
TRBJ1-1,.,17,TRBV7-9,.,CASSSNSWLKVRTEAFF,TGTGCCAGCAGCTCCAATAGCTGGTTAAAGGTGCGGACTGAAGCTTTCTTT
TRBJ1-1,.,13,TRBV7-9,.,CASSREGPVGAFF,TGTGCCAGCAGCCGCGAGGGCCCAGTAGGAGCTTTCTTT
TRBJ1-2,TRBD1,13,TRBV5-1,.,CASSLEGARGYTF,TGCGCCAGCAGCTTGGAGGGGGCTCGGGGCTACACCTTC
TRBJ2-3,.,15,TRBV6-5,.,CASSPRFSSTDTQYF,TGTGCCAGCAGCCCCAGGTTTTCTAGCACAGATACGCAGTATTTT
TRBJ1-5,.,16,TRBV30,few,CAWRPGTRNSNQPQHF,TGTGCCTGGAGACCCGGGACACGTAATAGCAATCAGCCCCAGCATTTT
TRBJ1-2,.,17,TRBV4-1,.,CASSQVRLRGNGYGYTF,TGCGCCAGCAGCCAAGTTCGACTCAGAGGGAACGGCTATGGCTACACCTTC
TRBJ2-2,.,14,TRBV7-7,few,CASSLTGNTGELFF,TGTGCTAGCAGCTTGACAGGGAACACCGGGGAGCTGTTTTTT
TRBJ2-7,.,14,TRBV5-1,.,CASSPPANNYEQYF,TGCGCCAGCAGCCCCCCCGCCAACAACTACGAGCAGTACTTC
TRBJ1-4,.,14,TRBV5-6,.,CASSLYRDNEKLFF,TGTGCCAGCAGCTTGTACAGGGATAATGAAAAACTGTTTTTT